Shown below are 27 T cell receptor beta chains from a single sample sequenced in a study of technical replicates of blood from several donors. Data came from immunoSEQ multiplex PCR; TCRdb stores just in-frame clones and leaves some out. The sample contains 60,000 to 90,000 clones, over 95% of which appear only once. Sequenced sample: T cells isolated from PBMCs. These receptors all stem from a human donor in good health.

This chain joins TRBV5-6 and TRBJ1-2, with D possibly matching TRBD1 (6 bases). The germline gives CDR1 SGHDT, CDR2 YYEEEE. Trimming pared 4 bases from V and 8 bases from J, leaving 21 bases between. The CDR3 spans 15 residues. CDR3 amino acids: CASSPEFTGRRGYTF. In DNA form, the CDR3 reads TGTGCCAGCAGCCCGGAATTTACAGGGCGGCGGGGCTACACCTTC.

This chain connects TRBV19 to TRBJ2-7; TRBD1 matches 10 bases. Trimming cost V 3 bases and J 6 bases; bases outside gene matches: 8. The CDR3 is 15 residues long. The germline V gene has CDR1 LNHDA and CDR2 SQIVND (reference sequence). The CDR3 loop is CASSITATGGFEQYF. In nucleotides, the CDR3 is TGTGCCAGTAGTATCACTGCGACAGGGGGCTTCGAGCAGTACTTC.

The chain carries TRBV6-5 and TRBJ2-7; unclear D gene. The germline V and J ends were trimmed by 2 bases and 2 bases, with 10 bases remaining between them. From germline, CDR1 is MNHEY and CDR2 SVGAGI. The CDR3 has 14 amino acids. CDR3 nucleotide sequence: TGTGCCAGCAGTTACGACACAACCACCTACGAGCAGTACTTC. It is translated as CASSYDTTTYEQYF.

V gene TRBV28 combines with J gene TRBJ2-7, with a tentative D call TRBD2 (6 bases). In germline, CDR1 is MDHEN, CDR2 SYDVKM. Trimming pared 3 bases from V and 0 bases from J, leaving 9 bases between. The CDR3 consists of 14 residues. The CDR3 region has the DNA TGTGCCAGCAGTTTCCCCGGGGGCTCCTACGAGCAGTACTTC. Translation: CASSFPGGSYEQYF. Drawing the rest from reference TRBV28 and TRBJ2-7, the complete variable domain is DVKVTQSSRYLVKRTGEKVFLECVQDMDHENMFWYRQDPGLGLRLIYFSYDVKMKEKGDIPEGYSVSREKKERFSLILESASTNQTSMYLCASSFPGGSYEQYFGPGTRLTVT.

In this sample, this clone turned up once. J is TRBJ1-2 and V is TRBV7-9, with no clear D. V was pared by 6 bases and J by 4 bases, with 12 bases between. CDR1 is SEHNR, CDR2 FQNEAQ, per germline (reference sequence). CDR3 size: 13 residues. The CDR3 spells CASSFQEGYGYTF. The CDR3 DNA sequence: TGTGCCAGCAGTTTCCAGGAAGGCTATGGCTACACCTTC.

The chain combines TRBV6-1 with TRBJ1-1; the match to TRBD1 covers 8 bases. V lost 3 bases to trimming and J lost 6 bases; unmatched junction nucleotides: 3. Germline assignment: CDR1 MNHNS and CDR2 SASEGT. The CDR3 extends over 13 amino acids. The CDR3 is CASSDPGGPEAFF. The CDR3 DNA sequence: TGTGCCAGCAGTGATCCAGGGGGCCCTGAAGCTTTCTTT.

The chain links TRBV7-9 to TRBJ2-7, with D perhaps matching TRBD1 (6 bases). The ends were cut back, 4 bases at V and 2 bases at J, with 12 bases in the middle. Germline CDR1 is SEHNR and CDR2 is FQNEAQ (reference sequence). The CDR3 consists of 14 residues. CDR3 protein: CASSWTVKTYEQYF. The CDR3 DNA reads TGTGCCAGCAGCTGGACAGTAAAAACCTACGAGCAGTACTTC.

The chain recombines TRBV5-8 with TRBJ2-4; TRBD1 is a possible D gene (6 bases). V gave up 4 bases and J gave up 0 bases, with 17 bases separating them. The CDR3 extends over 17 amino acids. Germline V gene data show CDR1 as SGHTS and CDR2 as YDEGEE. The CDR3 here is CASSARDTLGAKNIQYF. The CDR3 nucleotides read TGTGCCAGCAGCGCCAGGGACACCCTGGGAGCCAAAAACATTCAGTACTTC.

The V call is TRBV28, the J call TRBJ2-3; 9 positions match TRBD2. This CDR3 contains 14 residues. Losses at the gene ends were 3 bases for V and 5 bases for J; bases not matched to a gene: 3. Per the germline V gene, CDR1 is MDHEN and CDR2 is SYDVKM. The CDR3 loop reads CASSLGLAIDTQYF. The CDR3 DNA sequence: TGTGCCAGCAGTTTGGGACTAGCAATAGATACGCAGTATTTT.

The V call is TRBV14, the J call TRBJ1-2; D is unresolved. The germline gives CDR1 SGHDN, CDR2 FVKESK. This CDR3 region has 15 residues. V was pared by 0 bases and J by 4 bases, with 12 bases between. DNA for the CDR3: TGTGCCAGCAGCCAAGATCTCTCGGGGTTCTATGGCTACACCTTC. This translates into CASSQDLSGFYGYTF.

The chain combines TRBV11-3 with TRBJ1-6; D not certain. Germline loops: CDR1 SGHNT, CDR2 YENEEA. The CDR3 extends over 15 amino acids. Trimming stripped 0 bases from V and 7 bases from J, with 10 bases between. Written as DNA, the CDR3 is TGTGCCAGCAGCTTAGAAGCGGGGTTCAATTCACCCCTCCACTTT. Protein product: CASSLEAGFNSPLHF.

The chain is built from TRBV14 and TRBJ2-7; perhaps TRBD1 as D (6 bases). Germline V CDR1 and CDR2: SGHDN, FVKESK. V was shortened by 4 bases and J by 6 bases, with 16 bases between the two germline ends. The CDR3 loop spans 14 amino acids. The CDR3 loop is CASSPRTGSSEQYF. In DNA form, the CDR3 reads TGTGCCAGCAGCCCTCGTACAGGGTCTAGCGAGCAGTACTTC.

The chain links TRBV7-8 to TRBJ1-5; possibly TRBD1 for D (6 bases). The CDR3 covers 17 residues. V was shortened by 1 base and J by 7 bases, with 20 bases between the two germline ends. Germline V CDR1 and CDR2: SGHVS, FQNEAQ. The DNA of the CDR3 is TGTGCCAGCAGCTTAGACCATCACCCGGGACACTGGCAGCCCCAGCATTTT. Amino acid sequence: CASSLDHHPGHWQPQHF.

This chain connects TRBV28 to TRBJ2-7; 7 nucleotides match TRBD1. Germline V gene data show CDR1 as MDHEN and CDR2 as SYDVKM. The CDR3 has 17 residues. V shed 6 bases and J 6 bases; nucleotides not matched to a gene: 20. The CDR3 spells CASSLRVQGMGAGEQYF. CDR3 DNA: TGTGCCAGCAGCCTCCGGGTACAGGGGATGGGGGCCGGCGAGCAGTACTTC.

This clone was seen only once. Written as DNA, the CDR3 is TGCGCCAGCAGCCGAGCGGGGGCCTACGAGCAGTACTTC. It specifies CASSRAGAYEQYF. V and J are TRBV4-1 and TRBJ2-7; 8 bases are shared with TRBD2. Looked up from germline, CDR1 is MGHRA and CDR2 is YSYEKL. The V gene end was trimmed by 4 bases and the J gene end by 2 bases; junction bases not matched to a gene: 1. CDR3 length equals 13 residues.

The CDR3 DNA reads TGCGCCAGCAGCCACTTACAGGGGACTGAAGCTTTCTTT. The encoded protein is CASSHLQGTEAFF. This chain joins TRBV4-1 and TRBJ1-1; TRBD1 matches at 7 bases. The CDR3 runs 13 residues. CDR1 and CDR2 (germline): MGHRA, YSYEKL. V was pared by 3 bases and J by 5 bases, with 3 bases of the junction left unmatched.

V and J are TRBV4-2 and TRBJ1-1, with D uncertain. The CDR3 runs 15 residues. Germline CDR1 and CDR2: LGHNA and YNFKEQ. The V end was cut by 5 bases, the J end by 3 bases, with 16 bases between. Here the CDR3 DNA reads TGTGCCAGCAGCTCCAGGACGGGGTGGGACACTGAAGCTTTCTTT. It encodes CASSSRTGWDTEAFF.

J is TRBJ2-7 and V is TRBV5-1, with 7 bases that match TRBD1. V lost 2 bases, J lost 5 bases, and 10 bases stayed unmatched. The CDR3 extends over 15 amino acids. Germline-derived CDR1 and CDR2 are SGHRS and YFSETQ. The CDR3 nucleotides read TGCGCCAGCAGCTTTCGAGGCGACAGGGACCACGAGCAGTACTTC. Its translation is CASSFRGDRDHEQYF.

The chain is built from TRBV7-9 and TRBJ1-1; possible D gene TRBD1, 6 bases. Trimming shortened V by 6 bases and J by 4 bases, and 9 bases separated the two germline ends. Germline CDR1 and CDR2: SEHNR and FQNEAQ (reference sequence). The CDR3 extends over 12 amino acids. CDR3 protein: CASSGGATEAFF. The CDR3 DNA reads TGTGCCAGCAGTGGGGGGGCCACTGAAGCTTTCTTT.

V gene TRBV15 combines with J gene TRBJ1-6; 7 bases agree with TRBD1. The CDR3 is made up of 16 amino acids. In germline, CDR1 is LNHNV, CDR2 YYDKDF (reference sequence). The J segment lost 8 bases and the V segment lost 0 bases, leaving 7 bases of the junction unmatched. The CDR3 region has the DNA TGTGCCACCAGCAGAGAACGGGGACAGTCCTATTCACCCCTCCACTTT. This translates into CATSRERGQSYSPLHF.

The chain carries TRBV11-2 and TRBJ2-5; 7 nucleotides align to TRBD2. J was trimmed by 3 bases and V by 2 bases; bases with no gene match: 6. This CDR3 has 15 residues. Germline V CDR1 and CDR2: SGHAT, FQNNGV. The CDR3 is CASSLRSSGEETQYF. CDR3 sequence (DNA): TGTGCCAGCAGCTTAAGGTCTAGCGGAGAAGAGACCCAGTACTTC.

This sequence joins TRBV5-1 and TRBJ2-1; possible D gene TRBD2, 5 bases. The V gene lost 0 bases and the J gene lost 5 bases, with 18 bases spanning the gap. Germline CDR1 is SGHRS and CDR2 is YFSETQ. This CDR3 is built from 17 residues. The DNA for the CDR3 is TGCGCCAGCAGCTTGGAGGCGGGTTTCCCCCAAAACAATGAGCAGTTCTTC. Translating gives CASSLEAGFPQNNEQFF.

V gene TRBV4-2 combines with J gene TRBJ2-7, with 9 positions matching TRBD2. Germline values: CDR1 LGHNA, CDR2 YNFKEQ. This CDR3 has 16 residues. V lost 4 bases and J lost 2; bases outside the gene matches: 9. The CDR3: CASSPRALAGTYEQYF. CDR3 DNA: TGTGCCAGCAGCCCCCGGGCGCTAGCGGGGACCTACGAGCAGTACTTC.

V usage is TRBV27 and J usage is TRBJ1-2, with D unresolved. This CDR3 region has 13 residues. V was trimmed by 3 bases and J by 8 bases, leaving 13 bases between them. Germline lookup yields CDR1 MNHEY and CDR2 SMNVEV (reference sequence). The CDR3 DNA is TGTGCCAGCAGTTTCGATCCAATGGGCGGCTACACCTTC. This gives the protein CASSFDPMGGYTF.

CDR3: CASSFSGTGVAPLHF. CDR3 nucleotide sequence: TGTGCCAGCAGCTTTTCCGGGACAGGGGTAGCACCCCTCCACTTT. The J gene is TRBJ1-6, the V gene TRBV5-4, with 10 positions matching TRBD1. This CDR3 region has 15 residues. From germline, CDR1 is SGHNT and CDR2 YYREEE (reference sequence). The V and J ends lost 2 bases and 11 bases, in that order; junction bases with no gene match: 7.

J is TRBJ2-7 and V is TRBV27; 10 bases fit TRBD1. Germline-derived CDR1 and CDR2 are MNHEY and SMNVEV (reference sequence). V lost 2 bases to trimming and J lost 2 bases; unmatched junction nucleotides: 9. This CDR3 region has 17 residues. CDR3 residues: CASSLRASGTGAYEQYF. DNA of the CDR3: TGTGCCAGCAGTTTAAGGGCTTCGGGGACAGGGGCCTACGAGCAGTACTTC.

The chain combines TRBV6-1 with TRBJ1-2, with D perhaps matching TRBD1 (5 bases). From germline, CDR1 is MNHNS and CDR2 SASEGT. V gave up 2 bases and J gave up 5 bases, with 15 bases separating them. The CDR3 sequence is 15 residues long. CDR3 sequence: CASSEIIGATYGYTF. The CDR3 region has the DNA TGTGCCAGCAGTGAAATAATTGGGGCAACATATGGCTACACCTTC.